The T cell receptor (beta chain) under discussion was sequenced for a study of T cells after yellow fever vaccination. Study-level results: Most clones from primary vaccination resurfaced after the booster (96% CD4, about 91% CD8). It was a small share of clonotypes that appeared in both CD4 and CD8 compartments.

A universal primer site and UMIs were added as TCR cDNA was made by 5'RACE template switching. TCRdb re-analysed the 5' RACE reads in MiXCR, keeping a single row per CDR3 protein. The repertoire includes 250,000 to 350,000 distinct CDR3 sequences, 4% to 5.5% of them detected once, and just under 20% sits in the top ten. Germline-derived CDR1 and CDR2 are MDHEN and SYDVKM. Trimming shortened V by 1 base and J by 0 bases, and 9 bases separated the two germline ends. This CDR3 is 15 amino acids long. This clonotype was seen a handful of times. Its antigen is as yet unknown. V usage is TRBV28 and J usage is TRBJ1-1; D is undetermined. This TCR was sampled from a man between 18 and 35 years old who received the YFV17D yellow fever vaccine. This specimen was PBMCs, taken 15 days after the yellow fever booster vaccination. The CDR3 DNA is TGTGCCAGCAGTTTATACCCTAACATGAACACTGAAGCTTTCTTT. The encoded protein is CASSLYPNMNTEAFF. The variable domain in full, with the rest retrieved from reference TRBV28 and TRBJ1-1, is DVKVTQSSRYLVKRTGEKVFLECVQDMDHENMFWYRQDPGLGLRLIYFSYDVKMKEKGDIPEGYSVSREKKERFSLILESASTNQTSMYLCASSLYPNMNTEAFFGQGTRLTVV.